Shown below are 25 T cell receptor beta chains from a single sample sequenced in a study of Graves' ophthalmopathy and Graves' hyperthyroidism. The study amplified TCR beta CDR3 regions using RNA transcripts. HTBI primers were used in a first-round RT-PCR, which preceded a second-round multiplex PCR. TCRdb analysed the multiplex PCR reads with MiXCR anew, one entry per CDR3 protein. The sample records more than 300,000 distinct CDR3 sequences, 17% being singletons. The sequenced sample was peripheral blood. All receptors derive from an adult woman with stable Graves' hyperthyroidism.

This clonotype has a handful of counts. The J gene is TRBJ2-7, the V gene TRBV27; 7 bases match TRBD1. V trimming: 6 bases; J trimming: 3 bases; junction bases outside the gene matches: 8. CDR1 MNHEY and CDR2 SMNVEV come from the germline V gene (reference sequence). The CDR3 covers 14 residues. This chain's CDR3 is CASSAGTALYEQYF. The CDR3 DNA follows: TGTGCCAGCAGCGCCGGGACAGCTCTCTACGAGCAGTACTTC.

This clonotype was detected only a few times. A much larger clone sits a single nucleotide away, making a read error possible. J is TRBJ2-7 and V is TRBV4-1; 9 nucleotides match TRBD1. The V and J ends lost 10 bases and 6 bases, in that order; junction bases with no gene match: 10. Germline V gene lookup returns CDR1 MGHRA and CDR2 YSYEKL. This CDR3 comprises 13 residues. The chain's CDR3 is CATRGTGYSEQYF. The CDR3 bases are TGCGCCACTCGCGGGACAGGGTATAGCGAGCAGTACTTC.

The genes are TRBV3-1 and TRBJ1-5; TRBD1 aligns across 10 bases. This CDR3 is built from 16 residues. Germline V gene lookup returns CDR1 LGHDT and CDR2 YNNKEL (reference sequence). The V gene end was trimmed by 3 bases and the J gene end by 4 bases; junction bases not matched to a gene: 6. CDR3 nucleotides: TGTGCCAGCAGCCAGTCCGGGACAGGGGCTAATCAGCCCCAGCATTTT. This gives the protein CASSQSGTGANQPQHF.

This rearrangement joins TRBV7-3 to TRBJ2-6; 8 bases align to TRBD1. Trimming removed 5 bases from V and 1 base from J; junction bases left unmatched: 7. The CDR3 length is 17 residues. Per the germline V gene, CDR1 is SGHTA and CDR2 is FQGTGA. The CDR3 sequence: CASSKGTGQSGANVLTF. The CDR3 DNA reads TGTGCCAGCAGCAAAGGGACAGGTCAATCTGGGGCCAACGTCCTGACTTTC.

The chain carries TRBV9 and TRBJ2-4; D is possibly TRBD2 (6 bases). The CDR3 totals 16 residues. Trimming pared 0 bases from V and 9 bases from J, leaving 19 bases between. Per the germline V gene, CDR1 is SGDLS and CDR2 is YYNGEE. The CDR3 DNA sequence: TGTGCCAGCAGCGTAGGTTCCCCCCAGGAGGGAGGCATTCAGTACTTC. It yields the protein CASSVGSPQEGGIQYF.

The sample holds many counts of this clonotype. V and J are TRBV10-3 and TRBJ2-7, with 15 bases matching TRBD2. The CDR3 runs to 17 residues. The V gene's germline CDR1 is ENHRY and CDR2 SYGVKD. V lost 0 bases to trimming and J lost 4 bases; unmatched junction nucleotides: 4. The DNA for the CDR3 is TGTGCCATCAGTGAGTCGGGACTAGCGGGAGGCGGATACGAGCAGTACTTC. This gives the protein CAISESGLAGGGYEQYF.

At least ten counts were recorded for this clonotype. This sequence joins TRBV25-1 and TRBJ1-1, with TRBD1 identical over 8 bases. CDR3 length equals 13 residues. Germline loops: CDR1 MGHDK, CDR2 SYGVNS. After removal of 6 bases from V and 0 bases from J, the junction contained 0 bases not matched to a gene. The CDR3 protein is CASRDRVNTEAFF. CDR3 sequence (DNA): TGTGCCAGCAGGGACAGGGTGAACACTGAAGCTTTCTTT.

This clonotype has a count of ten or more. The chain links TRBV12-3 or TRBV12-4 to TRBJ2-7; 10 bases fit TRBD1. After removal of 4 bases from V and 5 bases from J, the junction contained 8 bases not matched to a gene. This CDR3 has 15 amino acids. The CDR3 region is CASSSTRTGGDEQYF. The CDR3, as DNA: TGTGCCAGCAGTTCAACCCGGACAGGGGGGGACGAGCAGTACTTC.

This clonotype was counted many times. The V call is TRBV20-1, the J call TRBJ1-2, with D possibly being TRBD1 (5 bases). The CDR3 is made up of 11 amino acids. Between the trimmed V and J ends, which lost 3 bases and 8 bases, there was a span of 10 bases. The V gene's germline CDR1 is DFQATT and CDR2 SNEGSKA (reference sequence). The chain's CDR3 is CSASLGEGYTF. CDR3 sequence (DNA): TGCAGTGCTAGTCTGGGGGAAGGCTACACCTTC.

This clonotype has a count of ten or more. The chain recombines TRBV9 with TRBJ1-6; D not certain. The CDR3 runs to 15 residues. CDR1 SGDLS and CDR2 YYNGEE come from the germline V gene. Deletions cut 3 bases from V and 6 bases from J, with 13 bases between. The CDR3 loop is CASSAAAGVNSPLHF. The CDR3, as DNA: TGTGCCAGCAGCGCAGCGGCAGGAGTTAATTCACCCCTCCACTTT.

This clonotype was picked up many times. The chain couples TRBV20-1 to TRBJ1-5, with a weak D call TRBD1 (5 bases). CDR1 is DFQATT, CDR2 SNEGSKA, per germline (reference sequence). Trimming removed 5 bases at V and 1 base at J, with 15 bases between. The CDR3 runs 15 residues. The CDR3 sequence is CSAGLSAGSNQPQHF. CDR3 coding DNA: TGCAGTGCTGGACTTTCGGCAGGGAGCAATCAGCCCCAGCATTTT.

This clonotype has ten or more counts. CDR3 sequence: CSAREDGPPETQYF. The CDR3, as DNA: TGCAGTGCTAGAGAGGATGGACCGCCGGAGACCCAGTACTTC. The rearrangement joins TRBV20-1 to TRBJ2-5; D is ambiguous. The CDR3 extends over 14 amino acids. The germline gives CDR1 DFQATT, CDR2 SNEGSKA (reference sequence). Trimming removed 0 bases at V and 5 bases at J, with 13 bases between.

This clonotype was seen at least ten times. A much larger clone lies a single base off, so this may be a read error. The rearrangement links TRBV9 to TRBJ2-7; 7 bases fit TRBD1. CDR1 and CDR2 from the germline V gene are SGDLS and YYNGEE. CDR3 length: 14 residues. Trimming took 0 bases from V and 2 from J; bases not matched to a gene: 2. In nucleotides, the CDR3 is TGTGCCAGCAGCGTAGGGGACAGCGCCTACGAGCAGTACTTC. It translates to CASSVGDSAYEQYF.

The sample holds many counts of this clonotype. V is TRBV12-3 or TRBV12-4 and J is TRBJ1-1, with D hard to call. This CDR3 spans 13 amino acids. V lost 4 bases to trimming and J lost 1 base, with 7 bases between them. The CDR3 sequence is CASSSTPNTEAFF. CDR3 DNA sequence: TGTGCCAGCAGTTCAACACCGAACACTGAAGCTTTCTTT.

The chain links TRBV4-1 to TRBJ2-7; 8 bases are a match to TRBD1. The V and J ends lost 1 base and 4 bases, in that order; junction bases with no gene match: 18. CDR3 length equals 19 residues. Germline V lookup: CDR1 MGHRA, CDR2 YSYEKL. CDR3 nucleotide sequence: TGCGCCAGCAGCCAAGTCCCCCACACTCGCGGACAGGGTATATACGAGCAGTACTTC. It specifies CASSQVPHTRGQGIYEQYF.

This clonotype occurred many times. This rearrangement joins TRBV30 to TRBJ2-4, with D perhaps TRBD1 (5 bases). Trimming pared 2 bases from V and 7 bases from J, leaving 15 bases between. Germline CDR1 is GTSNPN and CDR2 is SVGIG (reference sequence). This CDR3 spans 14 amino acids. CDR3 nucleotide sequence: TGTGCCTGGAGTCCCCGGACCCCAGGGAACATTCAGTACTTC. Protein sequence: CAWSPRTPGNIQYF.

CDR3 sequence (DNA): TGTGCCAGCAGTTCTTACGACAGGCAAGGGCAGTACTTC. This translates into CASSSYDRQGQYF. The gene calls are TRBV28 and TRBJ2-7; D is perhaps TRBD1 (6 bases). Trimming shortened V by 4 bases and J by 9 bases, and 16 bases separated the two germline ends. The CDR3 has 13 amino acids. Germline V CDR1 and CDR2: MDHEN, SYDVKM.

V gene TRBV6-2 or TRBV6-3 combines with J gene TRBJ1-3; weak D call: TRBD1 (5 bases). Germline values: CDR1 MNHEY, CDR2 SVGEGT. The germline V and J ends were trimmed by 5 bases and 0 bases, with 11 bases remaining between them. The CDR3 covers 15 residues. The CDR3 loop reads CASSARGDSGNTIYF. The DNA for the CDR3 is TGTGCCAGCAGTGCCCGGGGGGACTCTGGAAACACCATATATTTT.

The chain employs TRBV12-3 or TRBV12-4 and TRBJ1-2, with a possible D match to TRBD1 (6 bases). Trimming took 2 bases from V and 5 from J, leaving 12 bases between them. The CDR3 length is 14 residues. This CDR3 reads CASSLRQASYGYTF. The CDR3 bases are TGTGCCAGCAGTTTAAGACAGGCCTCGTATGGCTACACCTTC.

This clonotype has a count of ten or more. The chain combines TRBV12-5 with TRBJ2-5; D is perhaps TRBD2 (5 bases). V was cut by 6 bases and J by 7 bases, with 21 bases left in between. The length of the CDR3 is 15 residues. Per the germline V gene, CDR1 is LGHNT and CDR2 is FRNRAP. CDR3 protein: CASGPTDGVTGTQYF. CDR3 sequence (DNA): TGTGCTAGTGGACCAACAGACGGGGTGACGGGGACCCAGTACTTC. Drawing the rest from reference TRBV12-5 and TRBJ2-5, the complete variable domain is DARVTQTPRHKVTEMGQEVTMRCQPILGHNTVFWYRQTMMQGLELLAYFRNRAPLDDSGMPKDRFSAEMPDATLATLKIQPSEPRDSAVYFCASGPTDGVTGTQYFGPGTRLLVL.

This clonotype was counted a few times. This may stem from a read error, because a much larger clone lies one nucleotide away. This chain joins TRBV5-1 and TRBJ2-4, with 7 nucleotides matching TRBD2. CDR3 length: 15 amino acids. The germline CDR1 and CDR2 sequences are SGHRS and YFSETQ. The CDR3 DNA follows: TGCGCCAGCAGCGATTTGGGGGAGGGCCGCAACATGCAGTACTTC. This encodes CASSDLGEGRNMQYF.

The sample holds many counts of this clonotype. The chain uses TRBV4-1 and TRBJ2-5, with unresolved D. CDR1 is MGHRA and CDR2 is YSYEKL in the germline V gene. This CDR3 is built from 12 residues. Trimming removed 0 bases from V and 3 bases from J, with 2 bases in between. In DNA form, the CDR3 reads TGCGCCAGCAGCCAAGACGAAGAGACCCAGTACTTC. Its translation is CASSQDEETQYF.

This clonotype was observed at least ten times. V and J are TRBV24-1 and TRBJ2-7, with 9 bases fitting TRBD1. Germline CDR1 reads KGHDR; CDR2 reads SFDVKD. The CDR3 covers 15 residues. V dropped 6 bases and J dropped 6; count of bases not matched to a gene: 11. CDR3 region: CATSRTGDKFGEQYF. CDR3 nucleotides: TGTGCCACCAGTAGGACAGGGGACAAGTTCGGCGAGCAGTACTTC.

This clonotype was counted a few times. The J gene is TRBJ1-5, the V gene TRBV30; weak D call: TRBD1 (6 bases). Trimming removed 0 bases at V and 5 bases at J, with 14 bases between. CDR1 and CDR2 from the germline V gene are GTSNPN and SVGIG (reference sequence). The CDR3 is 15 amino acids. The CDR3 region is CAWSVGGGEDQPQHF. The CDR3, as DNA: TGTGCCTGGAGTGTAGGGGGGGGTGAGGATCAGCCCCAGCATTTT.

The genes are TRBV12-3 or TRBV12-4 and TRBJ2-7, with D unclear. The germline V and J ends were trimmed by 6 bases and 7 bases, with 13 bases remaining between them. The CDR3 extends over 12 amino acids. CDR3 in DNA: TGTGCCAGCAGCTTTAATCGAGGAGAGCAGTACTTC. Protein sequence: CASSFNRGEQYF.